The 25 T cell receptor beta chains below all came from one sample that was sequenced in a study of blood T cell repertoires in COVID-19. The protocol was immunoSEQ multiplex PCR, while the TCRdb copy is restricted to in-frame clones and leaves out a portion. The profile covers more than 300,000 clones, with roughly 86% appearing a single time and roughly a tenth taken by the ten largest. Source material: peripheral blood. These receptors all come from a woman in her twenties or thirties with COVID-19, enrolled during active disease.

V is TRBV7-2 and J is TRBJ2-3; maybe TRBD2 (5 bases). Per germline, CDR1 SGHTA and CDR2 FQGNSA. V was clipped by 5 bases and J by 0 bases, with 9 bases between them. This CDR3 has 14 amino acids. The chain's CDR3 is CASSPGGSTDTQYF. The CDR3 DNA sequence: TGTGCCAGCAGCCCCGGAGGTAGCACAGATACGCAGTATTTT. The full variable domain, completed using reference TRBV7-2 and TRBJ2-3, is GAGVSQSPSNKVTEKGKDVELRCDPISGHTALYWYRQSLGQGLEFLIYFQGNSAPDKSGLPSDRFSAERTGGSVSTLTIQRTQQEDSAVYLCASSPGGSTDTQYFGPGTRLTVL.

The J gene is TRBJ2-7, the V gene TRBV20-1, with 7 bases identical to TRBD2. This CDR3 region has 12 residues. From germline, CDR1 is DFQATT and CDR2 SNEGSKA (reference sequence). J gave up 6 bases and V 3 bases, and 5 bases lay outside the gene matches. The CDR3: CSASREGREQYF. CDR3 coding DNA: TGCAGTGCTAGTAGGGAGGGCCGCGAGCAGTACTTC.

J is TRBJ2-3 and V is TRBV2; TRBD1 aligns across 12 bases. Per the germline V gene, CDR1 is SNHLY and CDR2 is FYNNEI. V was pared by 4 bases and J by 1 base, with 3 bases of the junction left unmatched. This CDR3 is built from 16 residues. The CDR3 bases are TGTGCCAGCAGTGCGGGACAGGGGGCGGGCACAGATACGCAGTATTTT. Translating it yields CASSAGQGAGTDTQYF.

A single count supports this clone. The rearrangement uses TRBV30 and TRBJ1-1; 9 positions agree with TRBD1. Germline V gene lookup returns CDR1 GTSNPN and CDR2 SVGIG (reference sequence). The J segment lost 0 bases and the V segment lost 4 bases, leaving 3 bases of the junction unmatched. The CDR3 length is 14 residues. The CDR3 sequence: CAWNRGRMNTEAFF. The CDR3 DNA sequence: TGTGCCTGGAACAGGGGGCGGATGAACACTGAAGCTTTCTTT.

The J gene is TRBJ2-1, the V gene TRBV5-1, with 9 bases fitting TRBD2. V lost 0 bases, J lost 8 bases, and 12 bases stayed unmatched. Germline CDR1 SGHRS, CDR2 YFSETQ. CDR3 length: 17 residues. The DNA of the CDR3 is TGCGCCAGCAGCTTGGATGGACTAGCGAGATCTGGGGATGAGCAGTTCTTC. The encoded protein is CASSLDGLARSGDEQFF. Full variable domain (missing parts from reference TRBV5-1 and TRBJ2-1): KAGVTQTPRYLIKTRGQQVTLSCSPISGHRSVSWYQQTPGQGLQFLFEYFSETQRNKGNFPGRFSGRQFSNSRSEMNVSTLELGDSALYLCASSLDGLARSGDEQFFGPGTRLTVL.

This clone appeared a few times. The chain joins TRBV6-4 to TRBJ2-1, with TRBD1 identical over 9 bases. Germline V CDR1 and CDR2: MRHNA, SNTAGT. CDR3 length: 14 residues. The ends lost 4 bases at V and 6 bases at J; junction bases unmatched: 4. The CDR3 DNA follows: TGTGCCAGCAGTGGACAGGGGGGGATCAATGAGCAGTTCTTC. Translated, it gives CASSGQGGINEQFF.

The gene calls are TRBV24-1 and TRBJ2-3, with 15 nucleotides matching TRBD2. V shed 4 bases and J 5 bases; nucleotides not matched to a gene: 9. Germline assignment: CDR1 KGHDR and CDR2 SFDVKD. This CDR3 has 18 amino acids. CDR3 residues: CATSDGGLAGGYVDTQYF. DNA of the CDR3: TGTGCCACCAGTGACGGTGGACTAGCGGGAGGGTATGTAGATACGCAGTATTTT.

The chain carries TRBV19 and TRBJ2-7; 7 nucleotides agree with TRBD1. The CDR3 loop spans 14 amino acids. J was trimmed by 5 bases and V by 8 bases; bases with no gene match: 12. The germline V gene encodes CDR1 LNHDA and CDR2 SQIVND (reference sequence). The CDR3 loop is CASRPGQPRDEQYF. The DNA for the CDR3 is TGTGCCAGTCGACCGGGACAGCCTAGAGACGAGCAGTACTTC.

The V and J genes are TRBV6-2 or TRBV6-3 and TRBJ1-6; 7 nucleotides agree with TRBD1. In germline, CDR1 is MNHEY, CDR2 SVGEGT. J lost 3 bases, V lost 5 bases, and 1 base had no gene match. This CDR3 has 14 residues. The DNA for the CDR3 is TGTGCCAGCAGTCGACAGGGCTATAATTCACCCCTCCACTTT. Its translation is CASSRQGYNSPLHF.

CDR3: CASSYPGPSGVYNEQFF. For the CDR3, the DNA is TGTGCCAGCAGTTACCCCGGACCAAGCGGGGTGTACAATGAGCAGTTCTTC. V and J are TRBV6-7 and TRBJ2-1, with 7 bases matching TRBD2. TRBV6-7 is an ORF, and what it does is uncertain. There are 17 residues in the CDR3. V dropped 2 bases and J dropped 4; count of bases not matched to a gene: 11.

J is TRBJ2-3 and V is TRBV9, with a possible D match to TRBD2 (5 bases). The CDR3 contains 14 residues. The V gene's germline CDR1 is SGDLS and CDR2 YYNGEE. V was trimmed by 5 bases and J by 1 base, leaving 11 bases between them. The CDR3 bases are TGTGCCAGCAGTTCCACCGGGGGCACAGATACGCAGTATTTT. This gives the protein CASSSTGGTDTQYF.

CDR3 protein: CASSLDGSGTGELFF. The DNA of the CDR3 is TGTGCCAGCAGCTTGGACGGGAGTGGTACCGGGGAGCTGTTTTTT. The V call is TRBV5-4, the J call TRBJ2-2; TRBD2 might be the D (6 bases). V lost 0 bases and J lost 5, with 11 bases in between. Germline V CDR1 and CDR2: SGHNT, YYREEE (reference sequence). This CDR3 spans 15 amino acids.

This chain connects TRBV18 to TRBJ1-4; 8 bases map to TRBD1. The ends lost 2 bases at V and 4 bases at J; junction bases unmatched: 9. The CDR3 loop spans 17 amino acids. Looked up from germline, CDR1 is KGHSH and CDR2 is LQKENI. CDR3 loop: CASSPRFSGQGNEKLFF. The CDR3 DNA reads TGTGCCAGCTCACCAAGGTTTTCAGGACAGGGTAATGAAAAACTGTTTTTT.

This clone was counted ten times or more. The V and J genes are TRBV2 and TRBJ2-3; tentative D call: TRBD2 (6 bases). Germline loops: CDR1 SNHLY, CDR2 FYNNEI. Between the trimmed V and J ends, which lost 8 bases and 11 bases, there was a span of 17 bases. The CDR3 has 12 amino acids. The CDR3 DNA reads TGTGCCAGCGGTCGGCCCGGAGGGGAGCAGTATTTT. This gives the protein CASGRPGGEQYF.

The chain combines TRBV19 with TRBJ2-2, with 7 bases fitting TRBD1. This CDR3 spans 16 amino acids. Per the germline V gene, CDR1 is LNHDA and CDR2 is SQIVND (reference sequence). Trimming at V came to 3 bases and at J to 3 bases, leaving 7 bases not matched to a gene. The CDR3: CASSMIGTVDTGELFF. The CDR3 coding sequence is TGTGCCAGTAGTATGATCGGGACAGTCGACACCGGGGAGCTGTTTTTT.

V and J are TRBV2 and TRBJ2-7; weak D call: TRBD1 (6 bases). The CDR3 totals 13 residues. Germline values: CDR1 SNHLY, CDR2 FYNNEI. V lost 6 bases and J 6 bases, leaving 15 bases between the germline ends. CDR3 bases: TGTGCCAGCAGCATTAACAGGGTCGGCGAGCAGTACTTC. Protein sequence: CASSINRVGEQYF.

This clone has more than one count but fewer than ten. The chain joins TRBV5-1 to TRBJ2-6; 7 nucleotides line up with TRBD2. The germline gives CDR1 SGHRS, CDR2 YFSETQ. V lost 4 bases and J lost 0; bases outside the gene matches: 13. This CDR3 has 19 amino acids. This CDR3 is CASSPALGIAGSGANVLTF. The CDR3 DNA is TGCGCCAGCAGCCCAGCCCTCGGAATAGCGGGCTCTGGGGCCAACGTCCTGACTTTC.

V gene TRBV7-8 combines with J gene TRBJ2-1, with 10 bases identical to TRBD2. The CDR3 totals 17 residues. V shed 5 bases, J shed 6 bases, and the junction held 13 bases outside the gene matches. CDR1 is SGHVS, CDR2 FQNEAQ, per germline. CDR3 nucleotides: TGTGCCAGCAGCCCCCGCCTAGCGGGAGAGGTTATCAATGAGCAGTTCTTC. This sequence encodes CASSPRLAGEVINEQFF.

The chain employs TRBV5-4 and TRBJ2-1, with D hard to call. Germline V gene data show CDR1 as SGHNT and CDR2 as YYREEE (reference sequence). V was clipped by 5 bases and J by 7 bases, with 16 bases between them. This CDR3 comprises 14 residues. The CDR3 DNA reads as TGTGCCAGCAGTTTTAGCTCGGGTGGGAATGAGCAGTTCTTC. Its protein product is CASSFSSGGNEQFF. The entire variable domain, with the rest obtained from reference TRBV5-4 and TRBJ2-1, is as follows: ETGVTQSPTHLIKTRGQQVTLRCSSQSGHNTVSWYQQALGQGPQFIFQYYREEENGRGNFPPRFSGLQFPNYSSELNVNALELDDSALYLCASSFSSGGNEQFFGPGTRLTVL.

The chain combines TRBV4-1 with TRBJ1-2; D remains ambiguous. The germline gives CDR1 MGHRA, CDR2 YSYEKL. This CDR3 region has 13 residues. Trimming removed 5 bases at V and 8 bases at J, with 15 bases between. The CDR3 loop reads CASSLAGGDGYTF. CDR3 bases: TGCGCCAGCAGCTTAGCGGGAGGTGACGGCTACACCTTC.

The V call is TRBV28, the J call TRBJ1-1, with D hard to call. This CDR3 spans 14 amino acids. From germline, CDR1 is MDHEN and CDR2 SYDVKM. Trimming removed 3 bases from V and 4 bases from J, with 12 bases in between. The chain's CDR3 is CASSLSGRGTEAFF. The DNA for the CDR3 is TGTGCCAGCAGTTTGTCCGGGCGGGGCACTGAAGCTTTCTTT.

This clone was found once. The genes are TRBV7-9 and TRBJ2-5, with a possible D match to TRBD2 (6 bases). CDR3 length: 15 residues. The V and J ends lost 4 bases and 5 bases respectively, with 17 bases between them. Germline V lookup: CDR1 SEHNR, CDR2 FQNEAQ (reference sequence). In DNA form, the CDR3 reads TGTGCCAGCAGCTCCTTCGGGAGACAGTGGGAGACCCAGTACTTC. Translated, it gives CASSSFGRQWETQYF. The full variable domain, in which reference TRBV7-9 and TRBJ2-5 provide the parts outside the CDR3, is DTGVSQNPRHKITKRGQNVTFRCDPISEHNRLYWYRQTLGQGPEFLTYFQNEAQLEKSRLLSDRFSAERPKGSFSTLEIQRTEQGDSAMYLCASSSFGRQWETQYFGPGTRLLVL.

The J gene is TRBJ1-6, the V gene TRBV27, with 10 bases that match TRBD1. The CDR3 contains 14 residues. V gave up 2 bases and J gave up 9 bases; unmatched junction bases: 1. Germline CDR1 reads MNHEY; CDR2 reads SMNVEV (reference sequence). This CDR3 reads CASSLGDRGSPLHF. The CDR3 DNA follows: TGTGCCAGCAGTTTAGGGGACAGGGGTTCACCCCTCCACTTT.

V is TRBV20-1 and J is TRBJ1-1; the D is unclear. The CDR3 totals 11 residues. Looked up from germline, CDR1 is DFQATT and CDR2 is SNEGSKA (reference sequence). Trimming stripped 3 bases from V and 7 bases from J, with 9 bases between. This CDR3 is CSARGGGEAFF. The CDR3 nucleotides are TGCAGTGCTAGGGGAGGAGGTGAAGCTTTCTTT.

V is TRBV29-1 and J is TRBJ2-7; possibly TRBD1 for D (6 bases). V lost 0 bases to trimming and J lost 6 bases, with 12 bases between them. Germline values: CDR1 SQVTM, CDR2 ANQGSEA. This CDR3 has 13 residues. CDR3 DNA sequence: TGCAGCGTTGAAGATCAGGGGAAGGGCGAGCAGTACTTC. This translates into CSVEDQGKGEQYF.